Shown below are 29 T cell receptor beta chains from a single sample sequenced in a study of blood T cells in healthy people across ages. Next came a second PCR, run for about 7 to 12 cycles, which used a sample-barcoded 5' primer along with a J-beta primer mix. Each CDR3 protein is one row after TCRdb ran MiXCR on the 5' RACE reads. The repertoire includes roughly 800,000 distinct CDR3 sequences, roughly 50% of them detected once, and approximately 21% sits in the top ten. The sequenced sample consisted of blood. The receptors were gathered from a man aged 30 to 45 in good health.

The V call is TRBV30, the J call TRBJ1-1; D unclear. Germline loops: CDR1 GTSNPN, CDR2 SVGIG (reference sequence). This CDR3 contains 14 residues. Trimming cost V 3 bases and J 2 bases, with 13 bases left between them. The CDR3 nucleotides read TGTGCCTGGAGGGCGAGGCAGAGTAACACTGAAGCTTTCTTT. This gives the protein CAWRARQSNTEAFF.

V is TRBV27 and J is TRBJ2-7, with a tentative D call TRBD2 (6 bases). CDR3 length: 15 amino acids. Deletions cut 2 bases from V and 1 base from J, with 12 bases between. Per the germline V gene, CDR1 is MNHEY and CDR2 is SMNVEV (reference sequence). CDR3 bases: TGTGCCAGCAGTTTAGGGGGACTCCGGTCCTACGAGCAGTACTTC. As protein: CASSLGGLRSYEQYF.

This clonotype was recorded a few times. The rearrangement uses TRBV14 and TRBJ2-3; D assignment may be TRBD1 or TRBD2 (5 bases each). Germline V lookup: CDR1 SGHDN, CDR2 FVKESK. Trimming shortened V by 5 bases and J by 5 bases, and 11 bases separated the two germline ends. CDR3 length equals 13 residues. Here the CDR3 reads CASSKGTGDTQYF. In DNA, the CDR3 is TGTGCCAGCAGCAAAGGGACGGGAGATACGCAGTATTTT.

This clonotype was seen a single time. The CDR3: CSASDTMTYEQYF. The CDR3 coding sequence is TGCAGTGCTTCGGACACAATGACCTACGAGCAGTACTTC. The chain combines TRBV20-1 with TRBJ2-7; D is possibly TRBD1 (5 bases). The V gene's germline CDR1 is DFQATT and CDR2 SNEGSKA (reference sequence). The CDR3 loop spans 13 amino acids. With 5 bases removed from V and 2 bases from J, the gap between germline ends came to 13 bases.

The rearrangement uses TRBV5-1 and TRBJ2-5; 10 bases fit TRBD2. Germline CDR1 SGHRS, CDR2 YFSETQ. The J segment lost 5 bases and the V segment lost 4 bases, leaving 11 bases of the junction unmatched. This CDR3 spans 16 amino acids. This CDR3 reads CASSPGALAGAETQYF. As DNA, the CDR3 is TGCGCCAGCAGCCCTGGAGCGCTAGCGGGGGCCGAGACCCAGTACTTC.

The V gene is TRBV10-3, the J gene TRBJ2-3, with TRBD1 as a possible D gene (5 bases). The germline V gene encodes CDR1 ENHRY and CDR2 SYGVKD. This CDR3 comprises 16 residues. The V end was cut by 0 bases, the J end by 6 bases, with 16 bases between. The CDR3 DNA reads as TGTGCCATCAGTGAGTCCCCCGGGCCAGGGCTTGATACGCAGTATTTT. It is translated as CAISESPGPGLDTQYF.

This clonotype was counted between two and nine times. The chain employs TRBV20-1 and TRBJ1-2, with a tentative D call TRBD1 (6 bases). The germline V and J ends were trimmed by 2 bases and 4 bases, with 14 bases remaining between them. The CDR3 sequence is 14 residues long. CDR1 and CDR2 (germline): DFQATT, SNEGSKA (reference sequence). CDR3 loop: CSARTLQGPYGYTF. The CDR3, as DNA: TGCAGTGCTAGAACCCTACAGGGACCCTATGGCTACACCTTC.

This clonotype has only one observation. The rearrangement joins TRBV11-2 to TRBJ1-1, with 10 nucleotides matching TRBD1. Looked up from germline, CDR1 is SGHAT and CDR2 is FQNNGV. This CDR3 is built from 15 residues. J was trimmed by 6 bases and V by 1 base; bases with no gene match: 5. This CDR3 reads CASSLGGQGIPEAFF. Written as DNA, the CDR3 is TGTGCCAGCAGCTTAGGGGGACAGGGGATACCTGAAGCTTTCTTT.

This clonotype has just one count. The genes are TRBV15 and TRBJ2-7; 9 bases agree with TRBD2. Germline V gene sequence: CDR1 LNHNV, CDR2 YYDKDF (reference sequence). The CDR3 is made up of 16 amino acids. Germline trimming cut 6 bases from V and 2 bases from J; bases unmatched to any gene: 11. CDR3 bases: TGTGCCACCAGGCAAGGGGGGGGACTAGCCCCCTACGAGCAGTACTTC. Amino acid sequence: CATRQGGGLAPYEQYF.

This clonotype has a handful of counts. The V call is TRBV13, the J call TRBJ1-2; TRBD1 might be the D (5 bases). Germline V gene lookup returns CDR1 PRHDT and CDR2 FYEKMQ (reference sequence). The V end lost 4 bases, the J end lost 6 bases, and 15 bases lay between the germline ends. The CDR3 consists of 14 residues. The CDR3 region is CASSSSPGTNGYTF. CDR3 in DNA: TGTGCCAGCAGCTCTTCCCCAGGGACTAATGGCTACACCTTC.

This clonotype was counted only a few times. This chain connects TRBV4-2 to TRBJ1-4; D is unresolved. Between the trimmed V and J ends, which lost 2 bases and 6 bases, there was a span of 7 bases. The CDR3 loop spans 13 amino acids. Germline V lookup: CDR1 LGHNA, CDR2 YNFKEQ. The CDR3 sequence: CASSQSPDEKLFF. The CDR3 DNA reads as TGTGCCAGCAGCCAAAGTCCGGATGAAAAACTGTTTTTT.

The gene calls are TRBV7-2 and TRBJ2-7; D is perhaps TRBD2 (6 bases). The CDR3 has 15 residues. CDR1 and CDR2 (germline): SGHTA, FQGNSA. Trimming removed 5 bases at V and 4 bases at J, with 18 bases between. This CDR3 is CASSPAGGRVYEQYF. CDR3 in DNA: TGTGCCAGCAGCCCAGCGGGCGGTAGGGTTTACGAGCAGTACTTC.

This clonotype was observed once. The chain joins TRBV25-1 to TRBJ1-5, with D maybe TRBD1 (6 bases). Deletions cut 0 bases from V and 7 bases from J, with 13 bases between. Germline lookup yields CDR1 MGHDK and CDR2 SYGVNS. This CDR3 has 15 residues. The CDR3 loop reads CASSEYGGAEQPQHF. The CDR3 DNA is TGTGCCAGCAGTGAATATGGGGGGGCGGAACAGCCCCAGCATTTT.

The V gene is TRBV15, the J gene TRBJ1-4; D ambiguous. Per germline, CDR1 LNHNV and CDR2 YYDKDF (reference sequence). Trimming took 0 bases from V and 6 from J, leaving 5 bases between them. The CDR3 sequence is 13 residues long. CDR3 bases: TGTGCCACCAGCAGAGATCGGGATGAAAAACTGTTTTTT. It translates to CATSRDRDEKLFF.

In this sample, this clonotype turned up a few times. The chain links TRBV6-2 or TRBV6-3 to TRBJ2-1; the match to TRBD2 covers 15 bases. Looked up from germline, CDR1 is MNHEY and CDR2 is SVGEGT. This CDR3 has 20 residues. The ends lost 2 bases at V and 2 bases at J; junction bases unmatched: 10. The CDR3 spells CASSYEGTSGRRGPYNEQFF. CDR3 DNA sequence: TGTGCCAGCAGTTACGAAGGGACTAGCGGGAGGAGGGGCCCCTACAATGAGCAGTTCTTC.

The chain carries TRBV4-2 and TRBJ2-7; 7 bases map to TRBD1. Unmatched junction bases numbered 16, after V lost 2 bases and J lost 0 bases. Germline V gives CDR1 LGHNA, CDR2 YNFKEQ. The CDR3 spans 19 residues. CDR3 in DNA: TGTGCCAGCAGCCAATGGGGGTCGACAGGGCAGGGTGGCTCCTACGAGCAGTACTTC. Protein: CASSQWGSTGQGGSYEQYF.

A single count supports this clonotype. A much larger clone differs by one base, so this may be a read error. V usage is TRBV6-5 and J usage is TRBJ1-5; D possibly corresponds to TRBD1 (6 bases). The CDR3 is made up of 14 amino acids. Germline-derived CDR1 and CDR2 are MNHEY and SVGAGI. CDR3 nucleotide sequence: TGTGCCAGCAGGTACTCAGGGGGCAATCAGCCCCAGCATTTT. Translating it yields CASRYSGGNQPQHF.

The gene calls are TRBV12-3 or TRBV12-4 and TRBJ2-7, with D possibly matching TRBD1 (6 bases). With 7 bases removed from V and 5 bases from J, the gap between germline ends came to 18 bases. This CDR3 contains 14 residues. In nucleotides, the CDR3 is TGTGCCAGCACGATTCACGCCAGGGGCCACGAGCAGTACTTC. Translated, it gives CASTIHARGHEQYF.

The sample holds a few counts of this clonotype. This CDR3 reads CSARSGGDGYTF. CDR3 in DNA: TGCAGTGCTAGGTCTGGAGGGGATGGCTACACCTTC. The chain joins TRBV20-1 to TRBJ1-2; possible D gene TRBD1, 5 bases. Trimming cost V 3 bases and J 6 bases, with 11 bases left between them. CDR3 size: 12 residues. From germline, CDR1 is DFQATT and CDR2 SNEGSKA (reference sequence).

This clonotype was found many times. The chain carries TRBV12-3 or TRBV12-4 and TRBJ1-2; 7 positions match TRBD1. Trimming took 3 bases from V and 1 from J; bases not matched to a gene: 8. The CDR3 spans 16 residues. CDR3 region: CASSFQGQELNYGYTF. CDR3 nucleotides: TGTGCCAGCAGTTTCCAAGGACAGGAACTTAACTATGGCTACACCTTC.

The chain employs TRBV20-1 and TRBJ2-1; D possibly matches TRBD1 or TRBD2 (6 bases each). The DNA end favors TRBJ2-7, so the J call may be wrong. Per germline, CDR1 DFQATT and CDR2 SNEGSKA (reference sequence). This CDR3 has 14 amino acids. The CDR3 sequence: CSADSGAGYNEQYF. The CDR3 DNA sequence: TGCAGTGCTGACTCGGGGGCCGGCTACAATGAGCAGTACTTC.

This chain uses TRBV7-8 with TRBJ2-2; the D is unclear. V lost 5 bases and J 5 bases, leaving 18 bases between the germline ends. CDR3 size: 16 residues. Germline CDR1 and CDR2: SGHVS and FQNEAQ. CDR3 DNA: TGTGCCAGCAGCCCCGGCCCCTTTACTTTGACCGGGGAGCTGTTTTTT. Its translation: CASSPGPFTLTGELFF.

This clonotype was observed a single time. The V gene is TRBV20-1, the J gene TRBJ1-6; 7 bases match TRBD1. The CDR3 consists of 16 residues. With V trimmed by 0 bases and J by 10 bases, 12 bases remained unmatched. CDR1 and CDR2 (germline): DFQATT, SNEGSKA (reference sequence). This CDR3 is CSARDHVGGGESPLHF. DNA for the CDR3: TGCAGTGCTAGAGATCACGTTGGAGGGGGCGAGTCACCCCTCCACTTT.

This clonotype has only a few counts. CDR3 bases: TGTGCCAGCAGCCTGCCCATTGGTGAGCAGTTCTTC. Amino acids: CASSLPIGEQFF. The chain joins TRBV5-6 to TRBJ2-1; no clear D gene. Germline CDR1 SGHDT, CDR2 YYEEEE. V dropped 4 bases and J dropped 9 bases, with 11 bases sitting between them. This CDR3 is 12 amino acids long.

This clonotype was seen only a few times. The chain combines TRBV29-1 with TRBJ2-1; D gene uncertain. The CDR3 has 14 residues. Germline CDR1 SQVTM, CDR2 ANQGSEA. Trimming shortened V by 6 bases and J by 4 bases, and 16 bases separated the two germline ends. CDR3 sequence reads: CSVESKDRYNEQFF. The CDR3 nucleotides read TGCAGCGTAGAGAGCAAGGACCGTTACAATGAGCAGTTCTTC.

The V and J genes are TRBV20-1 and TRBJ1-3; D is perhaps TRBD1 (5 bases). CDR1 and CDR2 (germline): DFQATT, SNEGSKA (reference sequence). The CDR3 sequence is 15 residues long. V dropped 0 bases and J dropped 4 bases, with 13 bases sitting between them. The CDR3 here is CSARDPAGRGNTIYF. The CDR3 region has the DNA TGCAGTGCTAGAGATCCGGCAGGGCGAGGAAACACCATATATTTT.

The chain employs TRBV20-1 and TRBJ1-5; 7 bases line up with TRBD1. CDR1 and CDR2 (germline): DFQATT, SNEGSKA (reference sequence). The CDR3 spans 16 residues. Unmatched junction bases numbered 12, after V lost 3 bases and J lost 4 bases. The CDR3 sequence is CSARPHSRRGNQPQHF. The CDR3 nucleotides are TGCAGTGCTAGGCCCCATTCTCGCAGGGGGAATCAGCCCCAGCATTTT.

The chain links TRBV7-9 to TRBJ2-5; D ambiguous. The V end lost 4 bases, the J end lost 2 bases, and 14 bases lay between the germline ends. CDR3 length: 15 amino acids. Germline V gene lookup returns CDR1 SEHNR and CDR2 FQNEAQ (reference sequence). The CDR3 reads CASSSPDPPQETQYF. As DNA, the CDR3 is TGTGCCAGCAGCTCACCGGACCCACCACAAGAGACCCAGTACTTC.

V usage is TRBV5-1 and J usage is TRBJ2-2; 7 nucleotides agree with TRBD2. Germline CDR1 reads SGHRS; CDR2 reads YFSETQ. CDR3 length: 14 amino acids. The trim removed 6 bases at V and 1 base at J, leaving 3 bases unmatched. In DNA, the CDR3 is TGCGCCAGCACCGGGGGGATGAACACCGGGGAGCTGTTTTTT. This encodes CASTGGMNTGELFF.